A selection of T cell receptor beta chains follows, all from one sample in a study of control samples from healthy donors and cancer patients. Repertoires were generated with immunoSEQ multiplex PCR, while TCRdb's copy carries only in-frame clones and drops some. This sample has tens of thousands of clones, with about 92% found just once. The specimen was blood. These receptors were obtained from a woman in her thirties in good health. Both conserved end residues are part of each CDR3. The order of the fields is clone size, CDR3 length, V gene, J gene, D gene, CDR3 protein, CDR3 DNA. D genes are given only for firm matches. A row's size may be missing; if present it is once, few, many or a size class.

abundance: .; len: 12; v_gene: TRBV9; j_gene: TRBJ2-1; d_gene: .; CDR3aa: CASSGFGGEQFF; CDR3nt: TGTGCCAGCAGCGGATTCGGGGGTGAGCAGTTCTTC
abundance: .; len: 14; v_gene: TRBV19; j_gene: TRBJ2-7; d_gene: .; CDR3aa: CASSIGRLSYEQYF; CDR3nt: TGTGCCAGTAGTATCGGTAGACTCTCCTACGAGCAGTACTTC
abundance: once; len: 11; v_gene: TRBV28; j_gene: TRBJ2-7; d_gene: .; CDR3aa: CASSGAYEQYF; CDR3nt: TGTGCCAGCAGTGGGGCCTACGAGCAGTACTTC
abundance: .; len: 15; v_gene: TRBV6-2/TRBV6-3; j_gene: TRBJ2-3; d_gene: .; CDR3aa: CASSYSGLTGDTQYF; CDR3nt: TGTGCCAGCAGTTACTCTGGCCTGACCGGGGATACGCAGTATTTT
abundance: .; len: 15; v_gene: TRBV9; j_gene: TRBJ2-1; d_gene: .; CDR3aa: CASSAGASSYNEQFF; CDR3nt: TGTGCCAGCAGCGCCGGGGCGAGCTCCTACAATGAGCAGTTCTTC
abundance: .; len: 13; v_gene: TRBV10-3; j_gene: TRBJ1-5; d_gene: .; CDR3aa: CAIREGPNQPQHF; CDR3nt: TGTGCCATCAGGGAGGGGCCCAATCAGCCCCAGCATTTT
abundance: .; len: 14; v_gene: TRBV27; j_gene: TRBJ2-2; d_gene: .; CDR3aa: CASHRGSATGELFF; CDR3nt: TGTGCCAGCCATCGAGGCAGCGCCACCGGGGAGCTGTTTTTT
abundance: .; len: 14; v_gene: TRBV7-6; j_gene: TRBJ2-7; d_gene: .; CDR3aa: CASSAVWGVGEQYF; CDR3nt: TGTGCCAGCAGCGCAGTATGGGGGGTCGGGGAGCAGTACTTC
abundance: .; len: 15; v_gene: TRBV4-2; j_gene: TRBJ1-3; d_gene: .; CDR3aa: CASSQNRDGGNTIYF; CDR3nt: TGTGCCAGCAGCCAGAACCGGGACGGTGGAAACACCATATATTTT
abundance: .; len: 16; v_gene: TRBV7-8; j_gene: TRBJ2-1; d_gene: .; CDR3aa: CASSFCRGFGRNEQFF; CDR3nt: TGTGCCAGCAGCTTTTGCAGGGGATTTGGTAGGAATGAGCAGTTCTTC
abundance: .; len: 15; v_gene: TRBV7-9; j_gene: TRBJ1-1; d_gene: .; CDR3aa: CASSLGGHFNTEAFF; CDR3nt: TGTGCCAGCAGCTTAGGCGGACATTTTAACACTGAAGCTTTCTTT
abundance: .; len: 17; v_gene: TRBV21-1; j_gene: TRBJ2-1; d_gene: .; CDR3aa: CASSKARDRGRINEQFF; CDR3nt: TGTGCCAGCAGCAAAGCTCGGGACAGGGGGCGAATCAATGAGCAGTTCTTC
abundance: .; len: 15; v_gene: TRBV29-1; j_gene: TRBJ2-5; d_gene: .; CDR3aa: CSVERDPTTQETQYF; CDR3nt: TGCAGCGTTGAACGTGACCCAACTACGCAAGAGACCCAGTACTTC
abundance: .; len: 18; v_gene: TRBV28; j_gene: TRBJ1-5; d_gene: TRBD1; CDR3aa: CASSKWKARWDRNQPQHF; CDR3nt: TGTGCCAGCAGTAAGTGGAAGGCGCGATGGGACAGAAATCAGCCCCAGCATTTT
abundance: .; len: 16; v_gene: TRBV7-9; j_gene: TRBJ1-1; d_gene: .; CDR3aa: CASSLALQGPNTEAFF; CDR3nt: TGTGCCAGCAGCTTAGCCCTACAGGGCCCGAACACTGAAGCTTTCTTT
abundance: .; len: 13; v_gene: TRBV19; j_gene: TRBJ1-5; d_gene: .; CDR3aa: CASSEFGEQPQHF; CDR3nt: TGTGCCAGTAGTGAATTCGGGGAGCAGCCCCAGCATTTT
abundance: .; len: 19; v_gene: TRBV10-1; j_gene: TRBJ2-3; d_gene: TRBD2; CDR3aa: CASSPPGTSGGAMADTQYF; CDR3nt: TGCGCCAGCAGCCCCCCAGGAACTAGCGGGGGGGCAATGGCAGATACGCAGTATTTT
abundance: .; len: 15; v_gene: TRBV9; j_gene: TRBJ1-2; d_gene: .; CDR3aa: CASSALGSANYGYTF; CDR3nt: TGTGCCAGCAGCGCCCTCGGTTCAGCTAACTATGGCTACACCTTC
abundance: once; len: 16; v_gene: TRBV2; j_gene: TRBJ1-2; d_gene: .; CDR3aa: CASSEARYSSKQGYTF; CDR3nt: TGTGCCAGCAGTGAAGCGCGTTATTCTTCAAAGCAAGGCTACACCTTC
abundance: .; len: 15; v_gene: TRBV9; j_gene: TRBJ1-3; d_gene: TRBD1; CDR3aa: CASSTRTGVGNTIYF; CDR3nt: TGTGCCAGCAGCACCCGGACAGGGGTTGGAAACACCATATATTTT
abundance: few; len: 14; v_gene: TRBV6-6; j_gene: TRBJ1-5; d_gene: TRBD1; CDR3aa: CASNPPGQGQPQHF; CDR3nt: TGTGCCAGCAACCCGCCGGGACAGGGCCAGCCCCAGCATTTT
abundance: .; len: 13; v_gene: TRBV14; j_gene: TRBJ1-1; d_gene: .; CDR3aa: CASSHAENTEAFF; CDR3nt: TGTGCCAGCAGCCACGCAGAGAACACTGAAGCTTTCTTT
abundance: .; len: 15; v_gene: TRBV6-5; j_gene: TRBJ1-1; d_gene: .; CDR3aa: CASRAWGGMNTEAFF; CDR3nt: TGTGCCAGCAGAGCGTGGGGCGGAATGAACACTGAAGCTTTCTTT
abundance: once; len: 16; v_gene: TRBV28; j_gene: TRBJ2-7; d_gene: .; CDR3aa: CASSSSRGTFPYEQYF; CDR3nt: TGTGCCAGCAGTTCTTCCCGGGGGACCTTTCCCTACGAGCAGTACTTC
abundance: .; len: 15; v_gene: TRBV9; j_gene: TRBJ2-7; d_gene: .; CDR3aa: CASSPNQATAYEQYF; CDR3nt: TGTGCCAGCAGCCCCAATCAGGCGACCGCCTACGAGCAGTACTTC
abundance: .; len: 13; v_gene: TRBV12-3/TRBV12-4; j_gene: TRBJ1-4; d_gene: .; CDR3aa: CASTSLRGEKLFF; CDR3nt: TGTGCCAGCACCTCCTTAAGGGGTGAAAAACTGTTTTTT
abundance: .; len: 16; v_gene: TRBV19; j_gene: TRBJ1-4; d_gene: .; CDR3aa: CASSIRPVRVNEKLFF; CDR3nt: TGTGCCAGTAGTATCCGCCCGGTGAGAGTTAATGAAAAACTGTTTTTT
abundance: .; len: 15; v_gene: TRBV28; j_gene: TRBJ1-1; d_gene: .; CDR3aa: CASSLGRRGGTEAFF; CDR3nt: TGTGCCAGCAGTTTAGGTCGGCGGGGCGGAACTGAAGCTTTCTTT
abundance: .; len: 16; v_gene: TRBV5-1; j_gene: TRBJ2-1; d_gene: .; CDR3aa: CASSLQVGGLNNEQFF; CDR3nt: TGCGCCAGCAGCTTGCAGGTGGGAGGCCTGAACAATGAGCAGTTCTTC
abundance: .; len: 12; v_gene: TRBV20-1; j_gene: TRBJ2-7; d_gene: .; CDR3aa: CSASTGPYEQYF; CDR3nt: TGCAGTGCTAGTACAGGGCCATACGAGCAGTACTTC
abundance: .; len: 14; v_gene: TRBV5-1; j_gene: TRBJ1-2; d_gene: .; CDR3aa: CASSPSGTAWERTF; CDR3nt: TGCGCCAGCAGCCCCTCCGGGACCGCCTGGGAAAGGACCTTC
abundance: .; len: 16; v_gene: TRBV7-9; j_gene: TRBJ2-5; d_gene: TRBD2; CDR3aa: CASSQRGLAGWETQYF; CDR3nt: TGTGCCAGCAGCCAAAGGGGACTAGCGGGATGGGAGACCCAGTACTTC
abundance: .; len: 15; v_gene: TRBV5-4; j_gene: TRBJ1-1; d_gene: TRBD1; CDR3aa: CASSLGGQGGTEAFF; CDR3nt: TGTGCCAGCAGCTTAGGGGGCCAGGGGGGGACTGAAGCTTTCTTT
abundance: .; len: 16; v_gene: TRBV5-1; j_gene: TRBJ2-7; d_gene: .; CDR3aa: CASSWPVGGGPWEQYF; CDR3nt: TGCGCCAGCAGCTGGCCCGTGGGAGGGGGCCCCTGGGAGCAGTACTTC
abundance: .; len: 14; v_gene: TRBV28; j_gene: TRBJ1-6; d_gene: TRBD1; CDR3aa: CASLPGQGYSPLHF; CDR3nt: TGTGCCAGTCTGCCGGGACAGGGTTATTCACCCCTCCACTTT
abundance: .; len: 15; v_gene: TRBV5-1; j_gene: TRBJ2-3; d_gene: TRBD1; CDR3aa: CASSYRDRGLSTQYF; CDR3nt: TGCGCCAGCAGCTACCGGGACAGGGGGCTTTCTACGCAGTATTTT
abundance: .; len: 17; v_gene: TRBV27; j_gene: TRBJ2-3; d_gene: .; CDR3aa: CASSLFSAVASTDTQYF; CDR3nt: TGTGCCAGCAGTTTATTTTCAGCGGTAGCTAGCACAGATACGCAGTATTTT
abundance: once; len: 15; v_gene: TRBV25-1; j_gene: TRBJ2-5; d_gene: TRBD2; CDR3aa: CASSVTSPLSVGQYF; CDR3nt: TGTGCCAGCAGTGTGACTAGCCCATTAAGTGTGGGCCAGTACTTC
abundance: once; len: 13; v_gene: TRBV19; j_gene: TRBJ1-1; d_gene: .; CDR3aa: CASMRDIDPPAFF; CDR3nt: TGTGCCAGTATGAGGGACATCGACCCGCCAGCTTTCTTT
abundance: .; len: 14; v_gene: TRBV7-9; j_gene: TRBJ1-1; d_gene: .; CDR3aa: CASFFGQGITEAFF; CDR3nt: TGTGCCAGCTTCTTCGGGCAGGGGATCACTGAAGCTTTCTTT
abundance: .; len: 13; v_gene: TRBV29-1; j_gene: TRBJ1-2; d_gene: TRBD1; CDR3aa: CSDRTGQREGYTF; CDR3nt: TGCAGCGATAGAACGGGACAGCGTGAGGGCTACACCTTC
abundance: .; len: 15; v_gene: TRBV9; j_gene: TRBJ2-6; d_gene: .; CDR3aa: CASSVGLSGANVLTF; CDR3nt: TGTGCCAGCAGCGTAGGGCTATCTGGGGCCAACGTCCTGACTTTC
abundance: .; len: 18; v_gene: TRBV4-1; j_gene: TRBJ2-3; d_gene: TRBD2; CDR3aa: CASSQPLGASGSTDTQYF; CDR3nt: TGCGCCAGCAGCCAACCTCTCGGTGCTAGCGGGAGCACAGATACGCAGTATTTT
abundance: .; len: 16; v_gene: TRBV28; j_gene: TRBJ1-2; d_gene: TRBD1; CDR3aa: CASRHGQGLRNYGYTF; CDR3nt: TGTGCCAGCAGGCACGGACAGGGTCTCCGCAACTATGGCTACACCTTC
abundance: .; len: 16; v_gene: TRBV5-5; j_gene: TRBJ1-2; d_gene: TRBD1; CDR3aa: CASSSTPSGQNYGYTF; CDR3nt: TGTGCCAGCAGCTCTACTCCCTCGGGACAGAACTATGGCTACACCTTC
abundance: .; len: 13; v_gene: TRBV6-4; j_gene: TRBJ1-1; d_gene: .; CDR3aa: CASSDERGTEAFF; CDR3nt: TGTGCCAGCAGTGACGAGAGGGGAACTGAAGCTTTCTTT
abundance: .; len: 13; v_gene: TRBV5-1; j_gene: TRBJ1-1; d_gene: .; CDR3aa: CASSTEDRREAFF; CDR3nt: TGCGCCAGCAGCACCGAGGACAGACGTGAAGCTTTCTTT
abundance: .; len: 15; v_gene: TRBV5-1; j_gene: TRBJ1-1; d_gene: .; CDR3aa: CASSLAYGRGAEAFF; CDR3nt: TGCGCCAGCAGCTTGGCCTACGGCCGGGGCGCTGAAGCTTTCTTT
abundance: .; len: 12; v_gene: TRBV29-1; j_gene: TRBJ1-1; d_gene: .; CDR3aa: CSVEGGNTEAFF; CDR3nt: TGCAGCGTTGAAGGGGGGAACACTGAAGCTTTCTTT
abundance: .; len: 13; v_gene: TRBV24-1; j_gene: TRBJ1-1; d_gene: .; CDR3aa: CATSDPMNTEAFF; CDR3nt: TGTGCCACCAGTGACCCAATGAACACTGAAGCTTTCTTT
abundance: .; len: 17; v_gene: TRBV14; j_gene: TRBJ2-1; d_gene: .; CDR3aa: CASSQDIWGLPNNEQFF; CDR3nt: TGTGCCAGCAGCCAAGATATATGGGGCCTTCCCAACAATGAGCAGTTCTTC
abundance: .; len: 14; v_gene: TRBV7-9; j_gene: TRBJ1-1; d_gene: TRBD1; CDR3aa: CASSKRQGDTEAFF; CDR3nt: TGTGCCAGCAGCAAAAGACAGGGGGACACTGAAGCTTTCTTT
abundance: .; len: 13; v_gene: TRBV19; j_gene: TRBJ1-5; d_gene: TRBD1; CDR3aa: CASSITGDQPQHF; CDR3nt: TGTGCCAGTAGCATTACAGGGGATCAGCCCCAGCATTTT
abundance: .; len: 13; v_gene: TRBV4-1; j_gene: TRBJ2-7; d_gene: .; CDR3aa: CASSQAQGHEQYF; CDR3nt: TGCGCCAGCAGCCAAGCTCAGGGACACGAGCAGTACTTC
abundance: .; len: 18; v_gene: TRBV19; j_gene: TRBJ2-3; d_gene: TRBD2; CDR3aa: CASSIALTSGSSTDTQYF; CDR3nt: TGTGCCAGTAGTATCGCCTTAACTAGCGGAAGCAGCACAGATACGCAGTATTTT
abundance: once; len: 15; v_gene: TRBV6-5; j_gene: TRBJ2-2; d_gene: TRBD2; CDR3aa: CASSRSGSGSGELFF; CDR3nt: TGTGCCAGCAGTCGTAGCGGGAGCGGTTCCGGGGAGCTGTTTTTT
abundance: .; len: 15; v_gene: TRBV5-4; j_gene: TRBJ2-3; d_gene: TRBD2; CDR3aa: CASSLGLAGADTQYF; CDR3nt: TGTGCCAGCAGCTTGGGACTAGCGGGAGCAGATACGCAGTATTTT
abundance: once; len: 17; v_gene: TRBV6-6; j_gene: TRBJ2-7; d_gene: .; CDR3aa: CASSPTSVSGSPYEQYF; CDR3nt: TGTGCCAGCAGTCCCACGTCGGTGTCAGGGAGCCCTTACGAGCAGTACTTC
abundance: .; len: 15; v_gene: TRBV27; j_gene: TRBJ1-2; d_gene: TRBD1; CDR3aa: CASSSNRGQGYGYTF; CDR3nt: TGTGCCAGCAGTTCCAACAGGGGGCAAGGCTATGGCTACACCTTC
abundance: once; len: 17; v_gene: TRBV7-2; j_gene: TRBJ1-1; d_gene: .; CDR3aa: CASRSARGRLEDTEAFF; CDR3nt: TGTGCCAGCCGTTCAGCAAGGGGCCGCCTAGAGGATACTGAAGCTTTCTTT